This TCR beta chain emerged from a study of OX40 agonist ivuxolimab in advanced cancers. Across the study: Three partial responders included one hepatocellular carcinoma patient and two cutaneous melanoma patients. Findings of the study overall: The study did not work out the antigen specificity of the expanded peripheral T cells.

This clone showed up just a few times. The antigen remains undetermined. Germline loops: CDR1 GTSNPN, CDR2 SVGIG (reference sequence). V lost 0 bases to trimming and J lost 5 bases, with 15 bases between them. The CDR3 has 15 residues. Data came from immunoSEQ multiplex PCR; TCRdb stores just in-frame clones and leaves some out. This repertoire shows roughly 30,000 clones, roughly 80% found once; its top ten account for 15% to 20%. Systemic immunosuppression or a history of autoimmune disease excluded patients. This sequence was found in an adult with an advanced solid tumor such as melanoma, head and neck, liver or kidney cancer. This chain joins TRBV30 and TRBJ2-3; maybe TRBD2 (5 bases). The sample was CD4+ or CD8+ T cells sorted from blood, taken in a trial of the OX40 agonist ivuxolimab. CDR3 protein: CAWSVMGSGLDTQYF. In DNA form, the CDR3 reads TGTGCCTGGAGTGTAATGGGTTCGGGGTTAGATACGCAGTATTTT.